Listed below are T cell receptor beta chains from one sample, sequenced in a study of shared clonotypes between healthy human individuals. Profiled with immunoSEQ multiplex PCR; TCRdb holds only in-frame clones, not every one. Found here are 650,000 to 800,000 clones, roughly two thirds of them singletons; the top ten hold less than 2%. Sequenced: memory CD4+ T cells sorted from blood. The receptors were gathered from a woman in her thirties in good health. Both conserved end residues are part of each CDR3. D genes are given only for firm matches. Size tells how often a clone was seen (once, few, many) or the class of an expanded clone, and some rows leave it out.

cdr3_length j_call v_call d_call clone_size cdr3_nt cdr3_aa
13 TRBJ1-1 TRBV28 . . TGTGCCAGCAGTTTAAGCCAGACAGGAGTGGCTTTCTTT CASSLSQTGVAFF
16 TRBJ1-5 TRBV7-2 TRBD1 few TGTGCCAGCAGCTTCGATGGACAGGGGCTCGGCCAGCCCCAGCATTTT CASSFDGQGLGQPQHF
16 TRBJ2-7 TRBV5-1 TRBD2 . TGCGCCAGCAGCAAAAGGACTAGCGGGAGTTCCTACGAGCAGTACTTC CASSKRTSGSSYEQYF
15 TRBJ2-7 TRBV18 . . TGTGCCAGCTCACCTAGCGGAACTTCATCCTACGAGCAGTACTTC CASSPSGTSSYEQYF
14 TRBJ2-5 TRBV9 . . TGTGCCAGCAGCGTATCGGAAGTAGCAGAGACCCAGTACTTC CASSVSEVAETQYF
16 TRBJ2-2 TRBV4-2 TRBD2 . TGTGCCAGCAGCCAAGACCCCGGGAGGGATATAGGGGAGCTGTTTTTT CASSQDPGRDIGELFF
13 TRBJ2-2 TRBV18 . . TGTGCCAGCTCACCATCCCTCACCGGGGAGCTGTTTTTT CASSPSLTGELFF
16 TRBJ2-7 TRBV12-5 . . TGTGCTAGTGGTTTGGTATTAGGTGACAGTGTCTACGAGCAGTACTTC CASGLVLGDSVYEQYF
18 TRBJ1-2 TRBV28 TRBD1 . TGTGCCAGCACCATAGGGGGAGGACAGGGAGCTTCGTACTATGGCTACACCTTC CASTIGGGQGASYYGYTF
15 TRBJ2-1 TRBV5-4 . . TGTGCCAGCCAAAGGGGGGGCGACTCCTACAATGAGCAGTTCTTC CASQRGGDSYNEQFF
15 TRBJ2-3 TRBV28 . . TGTGCCAGCAGTTTTTACCGGACTATGCTAGATACGCAGTATTTT CASSFYRTMLDTQYF
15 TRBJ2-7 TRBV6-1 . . TGTGCCAGCAGTGCCCGAGGGGGGAGGCCCTGGGAGCAGTACTTC CASSARGGRPWEQYF
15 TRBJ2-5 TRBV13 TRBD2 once TGTGCCAGCACCAGAGCGGGAGGGGGTGTAGAGACCCAGTACTTC CASTRAGGGVETQYF
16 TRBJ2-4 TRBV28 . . TGTGCCAGCAGTTTGGGGCCGTCATTAGCCAAAAACATTCAGTACTTC CASSLGPSLAKNIQYF
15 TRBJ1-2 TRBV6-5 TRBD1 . TGTGCCAGCAGCCGCGGACAGGGCGGAGTATCGGGCTACACCTTC CASSRGQGGVSGYTF
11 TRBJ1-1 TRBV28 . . TGTGCCAGCACTCTGGGGACTGAAGCTTTCTTT CASTLGTEAFF
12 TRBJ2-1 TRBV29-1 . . TGCAGCGTTGAACCAGCGGGCAATGAGCAGTTCTTC CSVEPAGNEQFF
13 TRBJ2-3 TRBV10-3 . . TGTGCCATCAGTGAGTTTTGGGGGGACACGCAGTATTTT CAISEFWGDTQYF
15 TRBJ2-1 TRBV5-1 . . TGCGCCAGCAGCTTGGATACAAGCTCCTACAATGAGCAGTTCTTC CASSLDTSSYNEQFF
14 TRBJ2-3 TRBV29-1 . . TGCAGCGTTGAAGCCCAGGCTAGCACAGATACGCAGTATTTT CSVEAQASTDTQYF
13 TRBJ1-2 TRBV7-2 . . TGTGCCAGCAGTAACCGGGACGCGAGAGGCTACACCTTC CASSNRDARGYTF
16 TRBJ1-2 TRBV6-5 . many TGTGCCAGCAGTTACTCGATGGTCATCGGACCATATGGCTACACCTTC CASSYSMVIGPYGYTF
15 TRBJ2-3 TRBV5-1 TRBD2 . TGCGCCAGCAGCTCTGGGACTAGCGACACAGATACGCAGTATTTT CASSSGTSDTDTQYF
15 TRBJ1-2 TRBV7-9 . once TGTGCCAGCAGCTTGGAAAGAAGACAGCTGTATGGCTACACCTTC CASSLERRQLYGYTF
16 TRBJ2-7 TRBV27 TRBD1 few TGTGCCAGCAGTCCCCGGTCAGGGGGCCGAGACTACGAGCAGTACTTC CASSPRSGGRDYEQYF
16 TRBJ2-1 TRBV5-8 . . TGTGCCAGCAGCTTGGGGCGCCGACGTTTAAGCAATGAGCAGTTCTTC CASSLGRRRLSNEQFF
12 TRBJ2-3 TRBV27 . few TGTGCCAGCAGTACCACCGGACGACTGGGGTATTTT CASSTTGRLGYF
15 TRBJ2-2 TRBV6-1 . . TGTGCCAGCTGTTCCCTCCGCACGAACACCGGGGAGCTGTTTTTT CASCSLRTNTGELFF
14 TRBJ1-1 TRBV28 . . TGTGCCAGCGGGATATCAGGGAAACCCACTGAAGCTTTCTTT CASGISGKPTEAFF
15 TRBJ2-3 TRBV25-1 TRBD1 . TGTGCCAGCAGTGAATTACAGGGGCCCTCAGATACGCAGTATTTT CASSELQGPSDTQYF
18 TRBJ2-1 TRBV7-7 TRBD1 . TGTGCCAGCAGCTTAGGCGTTGGGTCGGGACAGGGGGTAGGTGAGCAGTTCTTC CASSLGVGSGQGVGEQFF
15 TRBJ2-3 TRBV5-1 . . TGCGCCAGCAGCCAGGGGCTTGGGGGCACAGATACGCAGTATTTT CASSQGLGGTDTQYF
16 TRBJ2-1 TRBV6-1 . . TGTGCCAGCAGTGCGGAGCCCTCGGCCCTCTACAATGAGCAGTTCTTC CASSAEPSALYNEQFF
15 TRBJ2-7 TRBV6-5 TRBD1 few TGTGCCAGCAAACCGACCCTGACAGGGTCCTACGAGCAGTACTTC CASKPTLTGSYEQYF
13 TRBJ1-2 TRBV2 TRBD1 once TGTGCCAGTTACGGACAGGACAACTATGGCTACACCTTC CASYGQDNYGYTF
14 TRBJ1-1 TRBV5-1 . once TGCGCCAGCAGCTGGGGGACACCGAACACTGAAGCTTTCTTT CASSWGTPNTEAFF
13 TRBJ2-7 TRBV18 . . TGTGCCAGCTCACCAACTGAGGGGCACGAGCAGTACTTC CASSPTEGHEQYF
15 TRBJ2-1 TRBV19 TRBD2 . TGTGCCAGTAGTATACCGGGACTAGCGGGGCTCGAGCAGTTCTTC CASSIPGLAGLEQFF
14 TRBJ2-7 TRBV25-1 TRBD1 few TGTGCCAGCAGTCCCGACAGGGGGCTCGGCGAGCAGTACTTC CASSPDRGLGEQYF
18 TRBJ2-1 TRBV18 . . TGTGCCAGCTCCCCACCTGGACGCAGGGTGGTCGGACTCGATGAGCAGTTCTTC CASSPPGRRVVGLDEQFF
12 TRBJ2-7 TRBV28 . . TGTGCCAGCAGTTTAATCGTCGGAGAGCAGTACTTC CASSLIVGEQYF
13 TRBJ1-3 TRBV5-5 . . TGTGCCAGCAGCCTCGCCGGTGGAAACACCATATATTTT CASSLAGGNTIYF
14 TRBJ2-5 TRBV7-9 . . TGTGCCAGCAGCAGAAACGGACAGGGAGGGTTGCAGTACTTC CASSRNGQGGLQYF
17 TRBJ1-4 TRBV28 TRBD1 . TGTGCCAGCAGCCACTACGCCGCGGGACAGCTTAATGAAAAACTGTTTTTT CASSHYAAGQLNEKLFF
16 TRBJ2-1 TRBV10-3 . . TGTGCCATCAGCGGGGGACGGGCCAGCTCCTACAATGAGCAGTTCTTC CAISGGRASSYNEQFF
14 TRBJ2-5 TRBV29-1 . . TGCAGCGCCACCCTGGGGGTCCACCAAGAGACCCAGTACTTC CSATLGVHQETQYF
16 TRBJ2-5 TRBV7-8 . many TGTGCCAGCAGCTTAGTCGGAGGGAATAATAAAGAGACCCAGTACTTC CASSLVGGNNKETQYF
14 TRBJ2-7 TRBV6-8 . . TGTGCCACCCACTTGGAGCGGCGCTCCTACGAGCAGTACTTC CATHLERRSYEQYF
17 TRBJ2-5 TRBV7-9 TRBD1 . TGTGCCAGCAGCCGAAGAACCCTAGACAGGGTATTAGAGACCCAGTACTTC CASSRRTLDRVLETQYF
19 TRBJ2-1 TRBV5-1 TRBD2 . TGCGCCAGCAGCTTGGGGACTAGCGGGAGGAGGGGATCCTACAATGAGCAGTTCTTC CASSLGTSGRRGSYNEQFF
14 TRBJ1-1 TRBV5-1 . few TGCGCCAGCAGCTTGGCTTTCCTGAACACTGAAGCTTTCTTT CASSLAFLNTEAFF
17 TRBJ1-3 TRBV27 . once TGTGCCAGCAGTTCAGCCGGGTTCCCGGGACACGGAAACACCATATATTTT CASSSAGFPGHGNTIYF
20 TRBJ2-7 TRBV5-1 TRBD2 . TGCGCCAGCAGCTTCTCCCTCGGCTGGACTAGCGGGGCCGAGTTCTACGAGCAGTACTTC CASSFSLGWTSGAEFYEQYF